Listed here are 12 T cell receptor beta chains from one sample, sequenced in a study. TCRdb used MiXCR to reprocess the 5' RACE reads, holding one entry per CDR3 protein. The sample records about 60,000 distinct CDR3 sequences, 25% to 30% being singletons. Sequenced sample: tumor-infiltrating naive CD4+ T cells sorted from the breast tumor. Subset specified: naive CD4+ T cells, CD4+CD45RA+CD25-. The receptors come from a female donor with breast cancer.

This clonotype was recorded many times. This rearrangement joins TRBV7-2 to TRBJ2-3; D call uncertain. Germline CDR1 and CDR2: SGHTA and FQGNSA. This CDR3 region has 12 residues. Trimming pared 7 bases from V and 6 bases from J, leaving 11 bases between. The CDR3 sequence: CASTRLGDTQYF. CDR3 DNA sequence: TGTGCCAGCACCCGCCTCGGGGATACGCAGTATTTT.

The chain couples TRBV2 to TRBJ1-2, with D unclear. In germline, CDR1 is SNHLY, CDR2 FYNNEI. The CDR3 sequence is 13 residues long. The ends were cut back, 1 base at V and 0 bases at J, with 3 bases in the middle. The CDR3 loop reads CASSEGPNYGYTF. CDR3 DNA: TGTGCCAGCAGTGAAGGACCTAACTATGGCTACACCTTC.

This clonotype was detected a few times. The chain employs TRBV5-1 and TRBJ2-5, with a possible D match to TRBD2 (5 bases). The ends were cut back, 1 base at V and 2 bases at J, with 9 bases in the middle. The CDR3 spans 14 residues. Germline CDR1 reads SGHRS; CDR2 reads YFSETQ. The CDR3 loop reads CASSLFGLQETQYF. The CDR3, as DNA: TGCGCCAGCAGCTTGTTCGGACTTCAAGAGACCCAGTACTTC.

This clonotype was seen ten or more times. CDR3 protein: CSAKGTSASTDTQYF. CDR3 DNA sequence: TGCAGTGCTAAGGGGACTAGCGCCAGCACAGATACGCAGTATTTT. The V gene is TRBV20-1, the J gene TRBJ2-3; 10 bases are a match to TRBD2. CDR1 DFQATT and CDR2 SNEGSKA come from the germline V gene (reference sequence). The CDR3 is 15 amino acids. V gave up 4 bases and J gave up 0 bases; unmatched junction bases: 4.

With regard to this clonotype: This sequence may be a read error, since a much larger clone differs from it by one base. The CDR3 here is CGAETGVRNTEAFF. DNA of the CDR3: TGCGGTGCGGAGACAGGGGTTCGGAACACTGAAGCTTTCTTT. The chain joins TRBV20-1 to TRBJ1-1; 8 bases agree with TRBD1. CDR1 is DFQATT and CDR2 is SNEGSKA in the germline V gene (reference sequence). This CDR3 is 14 amino acids long.

This clonotype was seen a few times. The V call is TRBV4-2, the J call TRBJ2-6; no firm D call. CDR3 length: 17 residues. Trimming left V 4 bases short and J 4 bases short, with 17 bases between. In germline, CDR1 is LGHNA, CDR2 YNFKEQ. The CDR3 DNA reads as TGTGCCAGCAGCCCCCGACAAATCCTAGAGGGGGCCAACGTCCTGACTTTC. Translation gives CASSPRQILEGANVLTF.

The CDR3 loop reads CASSQGDPGDTQYF. CDR3 nucleotide sequence: TGTGCCAGCAGCCAAGGGGACCCCGGGGATACGCAGTATTTT. The J gene is TRBJ2-3, the V gene TRBV3-1; D assignment may be TRBD1 or TRBD2 (5 bases each). With 1 base removed from V and 6 bases from J, the gap between germline ends came to 11 bases. The germline gives CDR1 LGHDT, CDR2 YNNKEL (reference sequence). The CDR3 is 14 residues long.

CDR3 sequence: CASSFGALRTSTDTQYF. The CDR3 bases are TGTGCCAGCAGTTTTGGGGCGTTAAGGACTAGCACAGATACGCAGTATTTT. This chain connects TRBV12-3 or TRBV12-4 to TRBJ2-3; D assignment may be TRBD1 or TRBD2 (5 bases each). This CDR3 contains 17 residues. With 3 bases removed from V and 0 bases from J, the gap between germline ends came to 16 bases.

With respect to this clonotype: An end of the junction differs from the germline gene, which may be a read error. The gene calls are TRBV5-1 and TRBJ1-2, with D tentatively TRBD1 (5 bases). The CDR3 is made up of 15 amino acids. The V gene's germline CDR1 is SGHRS and CDR2 YFSETQ. Here the CDR3 DNA reads TGTGCCAGCAGCTTGCTTGACAGTCCCTACTATGGCTACACCTTC. Amino acid sequence: CASSLLDSPYYGYTF. Using reference TRBV5-1 and TRBJ1-2 for the parts outside the CDR3, the full variable domain is KAGVTQTPRYLIKTRGQQVTLSCSPISGHRSVSWYQQTPGQGLQFLFEYFSETQRNKGNFPGRFSGRQFSNSRSEMNVSTLELGDSALYLCASSLLDSPYYGYTFGSGTRLTVV.

A note on this clonotype: It may be a read error: a sequence one base away is much more abundant. The gene calls are TRBV7-9 and TRBJ2-1; 14 bases are shared with TRBD2. CDR1 and CDR2 (germline): SEHNR, FQNEAQ (reference sequence). This CDR3 has 15 amino acids. CDR3 coding DNA: TGTGCCAGCAGCCCGACTAGCGGGAGGGCAAATGAGCGGTTCTTC. Translation: CASSPTSGRANERFF.

This clonotype was found many times. DNA for the CDR3: TGCGCCAGCAGCTCAGGGGATATGAACACTGAAGCTTTCTTT. Protein product: CASSSGDMNTEAFF. The genes are TRBV5-1 and TRBJ1-1; tentatively, D is TRBD1 (6 bases). The CDR3 has 14 amino acids. Per germline, CDR1 SGHRS and CDR2 YFSETQ. Deletions cut 3 bases from V and 0 bases from J, with 9 bases between.

This clonotype has just a few counts. The rearrangement joins TRBV7-2 to TRBJ1-3; D unresolved. CDR3 size: 14 residues. V shed 3 bases and J shed 0 bases, with 6 bases lying between them. Germline CDR1 is SGHTA and CDR2 is FQGNSA. CDR3 in amino acids: CASSFSISGNTIYF. In DNA form, the CDR3 reads TGTGCCAGCAGCTTTTCAATCTCTGGAAACACCATATATTTT.